This TCR beta chain emerged from a study of shared clonotypes between healthy human individuals. General study points: Naive subsets tended to show greater estimated richness than memory subsets.

CDR3 length: 14 amino acids. V shed 5 bases and J shed 11 bases, with 21 bases lying between them. Germline V gene data show CDR1 as LNHDA and CDR2 as SQIVND (reference sequence). It was CD45RO-negative cells, positively selected for CCR7, that made up naive CD8 cells, with terminally differentiated effector memory CD45RA+ cells excluded. Worth noting for this clone: The antigen remains unidentified.

Sorted-subset replicate PCRs used around 0.2 ug DNA, tens of thousands of T cell genomes. The data were produced by immunoSEQ multiplex PCR, yet TCRdb's version contains in-frame clones alone and is incomplete. The table records around 1,900,000 clones, 93% of them present only once. The receptor was derived from a man between 18 and 35 years old in good health. Some clones in this sample may be carry-over from other donors' samples. Sequencing was done on a sample of naive CD8+ T cells from PBMCs. The chain has TRBV19 and TRBJ1-1; D is unclear. The CDR3 spells CASSERRSGLGAFF. In DNA form, the CDR3 reads TGTGCCAGTAGTGAAAGGAGAAGCGGCCTTGGGGCTTTCTTT.